This T cell receptor (beta chain) was captured in a study of blood T cells in healthy people across ages. Whole-study findings and limits: Roughly linear age-related decline in beta diversity appeared, significant by age approximately 40.

A J-beta primer mix and a sample-barcoded 5' primer were used in a second PCR of roughly 7 to 12 cycles. A tag from a template-switch adaptor with 12 random nucleotides marked each cDNA molecule. TCRdb processed the 5' RACE reads anew with MiXCR; each CDR3 protein has one entry. Seen here are approximately 1,100,000 distinct CDR3 sequences, less than 50% observed once, and the top ten hold approximately 17%. Comments on this clonotype: The antigen remains undetermined.

Sequencing was performed on blood. The clonotype originates from a woman aged 55-69 years in good health.

CDR3 bases: TGTGCCAGCAGTTACCCCGATTCAATGGACAGTAATAAAGAGACCCAGTACTTC. Translating gives CASSYPDSMDSNKETQYF. J is TRBJ2-5 and V is TRBV6-5; D is perhaps TRBD1 (6 bases). Trimming pared 2 bases from V and 3 bases from J, leaving 22 bases between. CDR1 and CDR2 (germline): MNHEY, SVGAGI. The CDR3 runs 18 residues.